One and the same sample provided the 23 T cell receptor beta chains below, sequenced in a study of blood T cell repertoires in COVID-19. Only in-frame clones appear in the TCRdb table, and some are missing; sequencing was by immunoSEQ multiplex PCR. This repertoire shows 250,000 to 300,000 clones, 90% found once; its top ten account for roughly 1.1%. The sample comprised PBMCs or T cells enriched from blood (not recorded which). These receptors originate from a woman aged 25 to 39 who had recovered from COVID-19.

The V and J genes are TRBV5-1 and TRBJ2-7, with 8 bases fitting TRBD1. The CDR3 sequence is 14 residues long. In germline, CDR1 is SGHRS, CDR2 YFSETQ. V dropped 0 bases and J dropped 4; count of bases not matched to a gene: 3. Here the CDR3 DNA reads TGCGCCAGCAGCTTGGGGACAGGGCCGTACGAGCAGTACTTC. Protein product: CASSLGTGPYEQYF.

This chain uses TRBV9 with TRBJ2-1; 8 positions agree with TRBD2. Unmatched junction bases numbered 12, after V lost 3 bases and J lost 7 bases. The germline V gene encodes CDR1 SGDLS and CDR2 YYNGEE. This CDR3 is 16 amino acids long. This CDR3 reads CASSAEIGRVKNEQFF. The DNA of the CDR3 is TGTGCCAGCAGCGCCGAAATCGGGAGGGTAAAAAATGAGCAGTTCTTC.

The genes are TRBV19 and TRBJ2-1; 7 bases match TRBD1. CDR3 length: 15 amino acids. Germline-derived CDR1 and CDR2 are LNHDA and SQIVND (reference sequence). J was trimmed by 0 bases and V by 5 bases; bases with no gene match: 4. The CDR3 DNA sequence: TGTGCCAGTAGTGAGACAGGGACCTCCTACAATGAGCAGTTCTTC. This encodes CASSETGTSYNEQFF.

The chain recombines TRBV27 with TRBJ2-1, with a weak D call TRBD1 (6 bases). V was shortened by 6 bases and J by 2 bases, with 17 bases between the two germline ends. CDR3 length equals 16 residues. Germline values: CDR1 MNHEY, CDR2 SMNVEV (reference sequence). In DNA, the CDR3 is TGTGCCAGCAGCAGAGATCGAACAGGGACCTACAATGAGCAGTTCTTC. Translation gives CASSRDRTGTYNEQFF.

The chain links TRBV4-2 to TRBJ2-1, with D perhaps TRBD1 (5 bases). Germline CDR1 and CDR2: LGHNA and YNFKEQ. The V end was cut by 1 base, the J end by 0 bases, with 25 bases between. This CDR3 is built from 21 residues. The CDR3: CASSQVRTTDRGFSSYNEQFF. Here the CDR3 DNA reads TGTGCCAGCAGCCAAGTCCGAACCACCGATAGGGGTTTTAGCTCCTACAATGAGCAGTTCTTC.

The genes are TRBV28 and TRBJ1-5, with D perhaps TRBD1 (5 bases). CDR1 is MDHEN, CDR2 SYDVKM, per germline. Trimming took off 9 bases at V and 6 bases at J, with 12 bases between the two ends. The CDR3 runs 12 residues. The CDR3 nucleotides are TGTGCCAGGCGGAGGGGAGGTCAGCCCCAGCATTTT. Its translation is CARRRGGQPQHF.

The V call is TRBV14, the J call TRBJ2-2, with TRBD2 matching over 9 bases. Germline V CDR1 and CDR2: SGHDN, FVKESK. The V segment lost 1 base and the J segment 7 bases; nucleotides outside the gene matches: 4. The CDR3 totals 15 residues. CDR3 DNA: TGTGCCAGCAGCCAAGGGCTAGCGGGAATCGGGGAGCTGTTTTTT. This gives the protein CASSQGLAGIGELFF.

The chain carries TRBV7-9 and TRBJ2-5; 11 nucleotides agree with TRBD1. Germline CDR1 SEHNR, CDR2 FQNEAQ (reference sequence). This CDR3 is built from 15 residues. Germline trimming cut 3 bases from V and 5 bases from J; bases unmatched to any gene: 5. The CDR3 here is CASSLLDRGLETQYF. CDR3 sequence (DNA): TGTGCCAGCAGCTTGCTGGACAGGGGGCTGGAGACCCAGTACTTC.

This chain uses TRBV11-2 with TRBJ2-7; TRBD1 might be the D (5 bases). Trimming left V 0 bases short and J 2 bases short, with 5 bases between. The CDR3 covers 13 residues. Germline assignment: CDR1 SGHAT and CDR2 FQNNGV. The CDR3 loop is CASSLDRAYEQYF. Written as DNA, the CDR3 is TGTGCCAGCAGCTTAGACAGGGCCTACGAGCAGTACTTC.

CDR3 region: CASSQSRGQGGKNEKLFF. CDR3 nucleotides: TGTGCCAGCAGCCAAAGTCGGGGACAGGGTGGGAAAAATGAAAAACTGTTTTTT. The rearrangement links TRBV3-1 (or the pseudogene TRBV3-2) to TRBJ1-4, with 9 positions matching TRBD1. The V segment lost 2 bases and the J segment 5 bases; nucleotides outside the gene matches: 12. CDR3 length: 18 amino acids. Germline values: CDR1 LGHDT, CDR2 YNNKEL (reference sequence).

The V gene is TRBV7-2, the J gene TRBJ1-4; D perhaps matches TRBD1 (6 bases). Germline V gene lookup returns CDR1 SGHTA and CDR2 FQGNSA. Trimming removed 1 base at V and 3 bases at J, with 9 bases between. This CDR3 spans 15 amino acids. CDR3 nucleotide sequence: TGTGCCAGCAGCTTAGAACAGGGCCCTAATGAAAAACTGTTTTTT. It translates to CASSLEQGPNEKLFF.

This chain joins TRBV5-4 and TRBJ2-5; TRBD2 matches at 12 bases. The V segment lost 3 bases and the J segment 5 bases; nucleotides outside the gene matches: 14. The V gene's germline CDR1 is SGHNT and CDR2 YYREEE (reference sequence). CDR3 length: 18 amino acids. CDR3 region: CASSSPLTSGRRGETQYF. CDR3 in DNA: TGTGCCAGCAGCTCCCCTCTGACTAGCGGGAGAAGAGGGGAGACCCAGTACTTC.

The genes are TRBV18 and TRBJ1-4; maybe TRBD1 (5 bases). V was clipped by 5 bases and J by 0 bases, with 7 bases between them. CDR1 KGHSH and CDR2 LQKENI come from the germline V gene. The CDR3 runs to 14 residues. CDR3 nucleotide sequence: TGTGCCAGCTCAACGACAGCAACTAATGAAAAACTGTTTTTT. Its protein is CASSTTATNEKLFF.

The rearrangement joins TRBV28 to TRBJ2-7, with 12 bases aligning to TRBD2. Trimming removed 4 bases from V and 2 bases from J; junction bases left unmatched: 6. Germline CDR1 MDHEN, CDR2 SYDVKM. CDR3 length: 16 amino acids. This CDR3 is CASSSLLAGGTYEQYF. The CDR3, as DNA: TGTGCCAGCAGTTCCTTACTAGCGGGAGGAACCTACGAGCAGTACTTC.

V usage is TRBV18 and J usage is TRBJ1-3; 9 positions agree with TRBD1. V dropped 3 bases and J dropped 1; count of bases not matched to a gene: 7. Germline CDR1 and CDR2: KGHSH and LQKENI. CDR3 size: 17 residues. The CDR3 region is CASSPSADRGSGNTIYF. CDR3 nucleotides: TGTGCCAGCTCACCGTCTGCGGACAGGGGTTCTGGAAACACCATATATTTT.

The chain employs TRBV19 and TRBJ2-1; TRBD1 matches at 9 bases. J gave up 3 bases and V 5 bases, and 8 bases lay outside the gene matches. From germline, CDR1 is LNHDA and CDR2 SQIVND (reference sequence). The length of the CDR3 is 16 residues. The CDR3 bases are TGTGCCAGTAGTTTCCTGGGGACAGGGTTCTACAATGAGCAGTTCTTC. As protein: CASSFLGTGFYNEQFF.

This clone was recorded once. The genes are TRBV27 and TRBJ2-1, with no clear D. This CDR3 is built from 15 residues. The germline V gene encodes CDR1 MNHEY and CDR2 SMNVEV (reference sequence). The V and J ends lost 2 bases and 4 bases respectively, with 12 bases between them. The CDR3 here is CASSLGQVLYNEQFF. In DNA, the CDR3 is TGTGCCAGCAGTTTAGGCCAGGTTCTATACAATGAGCAGTTCTTC.

V gene TRBV28 combines with J gene TRBJ2-7; 9 bases match TRBD2. The junction had 6 bases not matched to a gene; V was cut back by 6 bases and J by 6 bases. Germline V lookup: CDR1 MDHEN, CDR2 SYDVKM. The CDR3 covers 13 residues. CDR3 loop: CASRLAGRSEQYF. The CDR3 DNA is TGTGCCAGCAGGCTAGCGGGACGGTCCGAGCAGTACTTC. The full variable domain, completed using reference TRBV28 and TRBJ2-7, is DVKVTQSSRYLVKRTGEKVFLECVQDMDHENMFWYRQDPGLGLRLIYFSYDVKMKEKGDIPEGYSVSREKKERFSLILESASTNQTSMYLCASRLAGRSEQYFGPGTRLTVT.

The J gene is TRBJ1-2, the V gene TRBV4-3; D possibly corresponds to TRBD1 (5 bases). Germline CDR1 is LGHNA and CDR2 is YSLEER. The CDR3 totals 15 residues. V shed 2 bases and J shed 3 bases, with 13 bases lying between them. The CDR3, as DNA: TGCGCCAGCAGCCAAAACCAGGGTTCCCACTATGGCTACACCTTC. This translates into CASSQNQGSHYGYTF.

This chain joins TRBV7-9 and TRBJ2-1; maybe TRBD1 (7 bases). The CDR3 covers 15 residues. Germline CDR1 SEHNR, CDR2 FQNEAQ (reference sequence). V lost 2 bases and J 7 bases, leaving 15 bases between the germline ends. The CDR3 coding sequence is TGTGCCAGCAGCTTAAGCTGGACAGGAGGGAATGAGCAGTTCTTC. Its translation: CASSLSWTGGNEQFF.

The chain uses TRBV6-5 and TRBJ1-4, with a tentative D call TRBD1 (6 bases). The CDR3 has 11 residues. Germline V gene sequence: CDR1 MNHEY, CDR2 SVGAGI. With 6 bases removed from V and 13 bases from J, the gap between germline ends came to 12 bases. This chain's CDR3 is CASRAEGGLFF. CDR3 bases: TGTGCCAGCAGAGCTGAAGGGGGACTGTTTTTT.

The chain recombines TRBV5-1 with TRBJ2-3; D is undetermined. Per germline, CDR1 SGHRS and CDR2 YFSETQ. Trimming cost V 0 bases and J 3 bases, with 8 bases left between them. The CDR3 consists of 14 residues. The CDR3 spells CASSLASETDTQYF. In nucleotides, the CDR3 is TGCGCCAGCAGCTTGGCCTCGGAGACAGATACGCAGTATTTT.

The chain joins TRBV2 to TRBJ1-1; TRBD1 aligns across 7 bases. Germline CDR1 reads SNHLY; CDR2 reads FYNNEI. The CDR3 length is 14 residues. The ends lost 6 bases at V and 2 bases at J; junction bases unmatched: 6. The CDR3 loop is CASRQRTGNTEAFF. The CDR3 nucleotides are TGTGCCAGCAGACAAAGGACAGGCAACACTGAAGCTTTCTTT.